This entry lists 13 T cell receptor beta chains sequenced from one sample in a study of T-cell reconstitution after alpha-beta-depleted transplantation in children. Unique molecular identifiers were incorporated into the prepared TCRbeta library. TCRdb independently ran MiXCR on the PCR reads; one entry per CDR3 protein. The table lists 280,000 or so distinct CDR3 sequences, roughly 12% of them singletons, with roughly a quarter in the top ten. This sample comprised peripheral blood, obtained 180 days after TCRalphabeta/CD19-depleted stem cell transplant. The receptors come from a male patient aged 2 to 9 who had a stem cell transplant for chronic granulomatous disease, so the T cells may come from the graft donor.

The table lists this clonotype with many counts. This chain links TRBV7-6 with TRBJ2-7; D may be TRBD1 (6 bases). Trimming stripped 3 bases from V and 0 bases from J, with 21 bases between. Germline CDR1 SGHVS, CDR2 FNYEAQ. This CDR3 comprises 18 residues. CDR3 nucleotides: TGTGCCAGCAGCTTGGTCCCAGGGGCCCCTTCTAGCTCCTACGAGCAGTACTTC. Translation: CASSLVPGAPSSSYEQYF.

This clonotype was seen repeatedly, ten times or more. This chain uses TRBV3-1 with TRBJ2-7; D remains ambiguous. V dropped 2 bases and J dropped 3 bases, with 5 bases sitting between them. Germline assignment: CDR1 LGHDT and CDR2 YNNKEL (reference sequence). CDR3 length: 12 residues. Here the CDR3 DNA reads TGTGCCAGCAGCCAAAACCACTACGAGCAGTACTTC. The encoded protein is CASSQNHYEQYF.

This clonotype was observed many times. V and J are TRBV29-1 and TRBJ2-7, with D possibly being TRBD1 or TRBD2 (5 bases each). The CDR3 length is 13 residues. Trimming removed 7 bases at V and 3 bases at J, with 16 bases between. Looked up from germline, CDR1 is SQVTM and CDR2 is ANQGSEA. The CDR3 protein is CSGPGRAVYEQYF. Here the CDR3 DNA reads TGCAGCGGCCCGGGGCGGGCCGTCTACGAGCAGTACTTC.

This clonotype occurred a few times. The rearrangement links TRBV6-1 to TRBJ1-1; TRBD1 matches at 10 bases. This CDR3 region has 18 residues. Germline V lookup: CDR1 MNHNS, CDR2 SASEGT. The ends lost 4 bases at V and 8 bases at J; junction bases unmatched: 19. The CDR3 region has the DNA TGTGCCAGCAGTGCGGGGGTCGGGACAGGGGCCTTTGGGGGGGAAGCTTTCTTT. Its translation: CASSAGVGTGAFGGEAFF.

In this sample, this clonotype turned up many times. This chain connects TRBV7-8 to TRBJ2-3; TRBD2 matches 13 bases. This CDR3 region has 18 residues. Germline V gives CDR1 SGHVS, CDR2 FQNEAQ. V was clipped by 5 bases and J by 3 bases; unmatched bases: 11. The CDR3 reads CASSHPVQTSGRTDTQYF. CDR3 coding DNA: TGTGCCAGCAGCCATCCCGTCCAGACTAGCGGGAGGACAGATACGCAGTATTTT.

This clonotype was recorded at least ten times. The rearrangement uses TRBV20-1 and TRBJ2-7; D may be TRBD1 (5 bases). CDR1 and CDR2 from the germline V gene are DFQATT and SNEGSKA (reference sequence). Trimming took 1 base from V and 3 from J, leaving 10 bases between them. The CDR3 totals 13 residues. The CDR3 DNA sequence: TGCAGTGCTAGAGCGGACATCGACTACGAGCAGTACTTC. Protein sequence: CSARADIDYEQYF.

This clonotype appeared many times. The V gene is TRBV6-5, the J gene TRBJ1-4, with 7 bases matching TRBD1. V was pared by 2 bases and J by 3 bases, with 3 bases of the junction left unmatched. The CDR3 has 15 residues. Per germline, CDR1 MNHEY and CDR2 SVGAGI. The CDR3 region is CASSYKGAANEKLFF. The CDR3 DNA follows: TGTGCCAGCAGTTACAAGGGGGCGGCTAATGAAAAACTGTTTTTT.

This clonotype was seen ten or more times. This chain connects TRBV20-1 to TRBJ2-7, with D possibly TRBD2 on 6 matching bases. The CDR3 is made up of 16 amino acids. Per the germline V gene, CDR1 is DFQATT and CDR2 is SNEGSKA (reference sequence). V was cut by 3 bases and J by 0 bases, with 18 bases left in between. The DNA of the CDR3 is TGCAGTGCTAGGACACCAAGGATGGGGGGCTCCTACGAGCAGTACTTC. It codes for CSARTPRMGGSYEQYF.

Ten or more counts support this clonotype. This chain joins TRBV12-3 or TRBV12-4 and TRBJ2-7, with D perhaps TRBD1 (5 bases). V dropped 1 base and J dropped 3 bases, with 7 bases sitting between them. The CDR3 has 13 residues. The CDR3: CASSLGQNYEQYF. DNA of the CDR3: TGTGCCAGCAGTTTAGGACAGAACTACGAGCAGTACTTC.

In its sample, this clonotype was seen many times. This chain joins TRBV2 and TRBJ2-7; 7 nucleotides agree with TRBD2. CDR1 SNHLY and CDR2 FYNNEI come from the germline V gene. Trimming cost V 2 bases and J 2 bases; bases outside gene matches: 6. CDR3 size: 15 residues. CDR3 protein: CASSERVAGPYEQYF. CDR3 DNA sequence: TGTGCCAGCAGTGAAAGGGTAGCGGGTCCCTACGAGCAGTACTTC.

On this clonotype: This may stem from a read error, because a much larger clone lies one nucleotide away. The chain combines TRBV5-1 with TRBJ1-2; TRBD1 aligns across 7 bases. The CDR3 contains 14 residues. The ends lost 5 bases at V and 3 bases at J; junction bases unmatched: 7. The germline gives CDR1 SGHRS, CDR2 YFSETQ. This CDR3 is CASRLTGFDYGYTF. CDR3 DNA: TGCGCCAGCAGGCTGACAGGGTTCGACTATGGCTACACCTTC. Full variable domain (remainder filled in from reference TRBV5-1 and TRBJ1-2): KAGVTQTPRYLIKTRGQQVTLSCSPISGHRSVSWYQQTPGQGLQFLFEYFSETQRNKGNFPGRFSGRQFSNSRSEMNVSTLELGDSALYLCASRLTGFDYGYTFGSGTRLTVV.

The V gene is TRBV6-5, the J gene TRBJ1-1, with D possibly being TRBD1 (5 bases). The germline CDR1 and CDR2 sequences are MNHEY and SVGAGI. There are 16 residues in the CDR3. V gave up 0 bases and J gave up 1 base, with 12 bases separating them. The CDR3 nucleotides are TGTGCCAGCAGTTACTCGAGCGGGAGGGGGAACACTGAAGCTTTCTTT. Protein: CASSYSSGRGNTEAFF.

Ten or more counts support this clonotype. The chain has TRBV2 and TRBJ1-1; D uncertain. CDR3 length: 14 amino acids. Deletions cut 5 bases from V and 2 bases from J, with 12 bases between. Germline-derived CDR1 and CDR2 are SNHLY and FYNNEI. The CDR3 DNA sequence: TGTGCCAGCAGTCTCAAAGGTCGAAACACTGAAGCTTTCTTT. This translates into CASSLKGRNTEAFF.